This T cell receptor beta chain was captured in a study of CD8 T cells in ankylosing spondylitis. This clonotype is labeled medium-sized. Germline CDR1 reads SGDLS; CDR2 reads YYNGEE. With 4 bases clipped from V and 2 bases from J, the junction kept 8 bases outside the gene matches. This CDR3 spans 15 amino acids. TCRdb reprocessed the 5' RACE reads via MiXCR and lists one record per CDR3 protein. The sample carries 8,000 to 9,000 distinct CDR3 sequences, 3% to 5% recorded once. Sequencing was performed on blood, either unsorted or a sorted T cell fraction (not recorded which). The sequence derives from a female donor with ankylosing spondylitis or in good health (not recorded which). V is TRBV9 and J is TRBJ2-7; 8 positions match TRBD1. CDR3 sequence: CASSPGTGDTYEQYF. The CDR3 coding sequence is TGTGCCAGCAGCCCCGGGACAGGAGATACCTACGAGCAGTACTTC. The variable domain in full, completed from reference TRBV9 and TRBJ2-7, reads DSGVTQTPKHLITATGQRVTLRCSPRSGDLSVYWYQQSLDQGLQFLIQYYNGEERAKGNILERFSAQQFPDLHSELNLSSLELGDSALYFCASSPGTGDTYEQYFGPGTRLTVT.